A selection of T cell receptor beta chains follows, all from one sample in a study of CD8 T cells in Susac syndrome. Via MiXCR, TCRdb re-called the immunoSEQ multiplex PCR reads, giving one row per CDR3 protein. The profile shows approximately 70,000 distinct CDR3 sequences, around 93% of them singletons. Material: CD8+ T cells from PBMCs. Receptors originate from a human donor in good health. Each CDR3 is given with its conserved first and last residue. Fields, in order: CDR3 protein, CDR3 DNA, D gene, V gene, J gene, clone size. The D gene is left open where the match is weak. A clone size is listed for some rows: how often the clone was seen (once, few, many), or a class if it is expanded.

CDR3: CASTSIAGNTIYF
DNA: TGTGCCAGCACCTCAATCGCTGGAAACACCATATATTTT
D: NA
V: TRBV28
J: TRBJ1-3
size: NA

CDR3: CAWSRTTTDTQYF
DNA: TGTGCCTGGAGTAGGACAACGACAGATACGCAGTATTTT
D: NA
V: TRBV30
J: TRBJ2-3
size: NA

CDR3: CASSLAARREETQYF
DNA: TGCGCCAGCAGCTTGGCCGCCCGTCGGGAAGAGACCCAGTACTTC
D: NA
V: TRBV5-1
J: TRBJ2-5
size: NA

CDR3: CASSRTGVLQETQYF
DNA: TGTGCCAGCAGCCGTACGGGGGTCCTCCAAGAGACCCAGTACTTC
D: NA
V: TRBV7-6
J: TRBJ2-5
size: NA

CDR3: CASSQRGRETQYF
DNA: TGTGCCAGCAGCCAACGCGGCCGAGAGACCCAGTACTTC
D: NA
V: TRBV14
J: TRBJ2-5
size: NA

CDR3: CASSWPSGGAKNIQYF
DNA: TGCGCCAGCAGCTGGCCCAGCGGGGGGGCCAAAAACATTCAGTACTTC
D: TRBD2
V: TRBV5-1
J: TRBJ2-4
size: NA

CDR3: CASSLPRDRDRPDFSTDTQYF
DNA: TGTGCCAGCAGCCTGCCCCGGGACAGGGATCGACCGGATTTCAGCACAGATACGCAGTATTTT
D: TRBD1
V: TRBV3-1
J: TRBJ2-3
size: NA

CDR3: CASWDRGYNSPLHF
DNA: TGTGCCAGCTGGGACAGGGGTTATAATTCACCCCTCCACTTT
D: TRBD1
V: TRBV2
J: TRBJ1-6
size: NA

CDR3: CASRYTVSSYEQYF
DNA: TGTGCCAGCAGGTATACGGTTTCCTCCTACGAGCAGTACTTC
D: NA
V: TRBV6-5
J: TRBJ2-7
size: NA

CDR3: CASSASGGPNREETQYF
DNA: TGTGCCAGCAGTGCTAGCGGGGGGCCAAACCGGGAGGAGACCCAGTACTTC
D: TRBD2
V: TRBV7-3
J: TRBJ2-5
size: NA

CDR3: CASSFGRDHGYTF
DNA: TGTGCCAGCAGCTTTGGCAGGGATCATGGCTACACCTTC
D: NA
V: TRBV5-6
J: TRBJ1-2
size: NA

CDR3: CASSLTDQPQHF
DNA: TGTGCCAGCAGCTTAACGGACCAGCCCCAGCATTTT
D: NA
V: TRBV5-6
J: TRBJ1-5
size: NA

CDR3: CATQPTSGAHEQYF
DNA: TGTGCCACCCAACCAACTAGCGGGGCCCACGAGCAGTACTTC
D: TRBD2
V: TRBV19
J: TRBJ2-7
size: NA

CDR3: CASSYGLEGAFF
DNA: TGTGCCAGCAGTTACGGGCTAGAGGGAGCTTTCTTT
D: NA
V: TRBV6-5
J: TRBJ1-1
size: NA

CDR3: CASNPGALNTQYF
DNA: TGTGCCAGTAACCCGGGGGCACTAAATACGCAGTATTTT
D: NA
V: TRBV19
J: TRBJ2-3
size: NA

CDR3: CASSPSGQRNEKLFF
DNA: TGTGCCAGCAGCCCCTCGGGACAAAGAAATGAAAAACTGTTTTTT
D: NA
V: TRBV7-9
J: TRBJ1-4
size: NA

CDR3: CASSQDTTYNEQFF
DNA: TGCGCCAGCAGCCAAGACACAACCTACAATGAGCAGTTCTTC
D: NA
V: TRBV4-1
J: TRBJ2-1
size: NA

CDR3: CASSPRRGPERNTEAFF
DNA: TGTGCCAGCAGTCCCCGCCGGGGGCCCGAACGGAACACTGAAGCTTTCTTT
D: NA
V: TRBV12-3/TRBV12-4
J: TRBJ1-1
size: NA

CDR3: CASSPHVGGRGLFF
DNA: TGTGCCAGCAGCCCCCACGTGGGGGGCCGAGGGCTGTTTTTT
D: NA
V: TRBV28
J: TRBJ2-2
size: NA

CDR3: CASSVTDTYGYTF
DNA: TGTGCCAGCAGCGTTACAGATACTTATGGCTACACCTTC
D: NA
V: TRBV5-4
J: TRBJ1-2
size: once

CDR3: CASSYRGHNEQFF
DNA: TGTGCCAGCAGTTATCGGGGGCACAATGAGCAGTTCTTC
D: NA
V: TRBV28
J: TRBJ2-1
size: NA

CDR3: CASSPGGNTEAFF
DNA: TGTGCCAGTAGCCCTGGGGGGAACACTGAAGCTTTCTTT
D: NA
V: TRBV19
J: TRBJ1-1
size: few

CDR3: CASSLVGGGHEQFF
DNA: TGTGCCAGCAGTTTAGTCGGGGGGGGCCATGAGCAGTTCTTC
D: TRBD2
V: TRBV12-3/TRBV12-4
J: TRBJ2-1
size: NA

CDR3: CASSQGHLYTF
DNA: TGCGCCAGCAGCCAAGGCCATCTGTACACCTTC
D: NA
V: TRBV4-1
J: TRBJ1-2
size: NA

CDR3: CAISESPGGPRSGWNEQFF
DNA: TGTGCCATCAGTGAGTCGCCGGGGGGTCCACGAAGTGGATGGAATGAGCAGTTCTTC
D: TRBD2
V: TRBV10-3
J: TRBJ2-1
size: NA

CDR3: CSAPPRGGFSYNEQFF
DNA: TGCAGTGCTCCCCCCCGGGGTGGATTCTCCTACAATGAGCAGTTCTTC
D: NA
V: TRBV20-1
J: TRBJ2-1
size: NA

CDR3: CASSPHGGAGETQYF
DNA: TGTGCCAGCAGCCCCCATGGGGGGGCGGGGGAGACCCAGTACTTC
D: NA
V: TRBV9
J: TRBJ2-5
size: NA

CDR3: CASSQDLTSGSTDTQYF
DNA: TGTGCCAGCAGCCAAGATCTGACTAGCGGCAGCACAGATACGCAGTATTTT
D: TRBD2
V: TRBV3-1
J: TRBJ2-3
size: NA

CDR3: CASSPGLAREQYF
DNA: TGCGCCAGCAGCCCGGGACTAGCCCGCGAGCAGTACTTC
D: TRBD2
V: TRBV5-1
J: TRBJ2-7
size: NA

CDR3: CASSFWGLRSSGANVLTF
DNA: TGTGCCAGCAGCTTTTGGGGACTCCGGAGCTCTGGGGCCAACGTCCTGACTTTC
D: NA
V: TRBV11-2
J: TRBJ2-6
size: NA

CDR3: CASSQEMDREAFF
DNA: TGCGCCAGCAGCCAAGAAATGGACAGGGAAGCTTTCTTT
D: TRBD1
V: TRBV4-1
J: TRBJ1-1
size: NA

CDR3: CATSPGTSGADTQYF
DNA: TGTGCCACCTCACCAGGGACTAGCGGGGCAGATACGCAGTATTTT
D: TRBD2
V: TRBV3-1
J: TRBJ2-3
size: NA

CDR3: CASSPSAGHSNQPQHF
DNA: TGTGCCAGCAGCCCCTCGGCAGGCCATAGCAATCAGCCCCAGCATTTT
D: NA
V: TRBV6-1
J: TRBJ1-5
size: NA

CDR3: CATSRVSGRYGYTF
DNA: TGTGCCACCAGCAGAGTTTCAGGGAGGTATGGCTACACCTTC
D: NA
V: TRBV15
J: TRBJ1-2
size: NA

CDR3: CASSTTGQETQYF
DNA: TGTGCCAGCAGTACAACCGGCCAAGAGACCCAGTACTTC
D: NA
V: TRBV2
J: TRBJ2-5
size: NA

CDR3: CASSSQYSTGELFF
DNA: TGTGCCAGCAGCTCACAGTATTCCACCGGGGAGCTGTTTTTT
D: NA
V: TRBV7-8
J: TRBJ2-2
size: NA

CDR3: CASSLTSGGEQFF
DNA: TGTGCCAGCAGTCTGACTAGCGGGGGTGAGCAGTTCTTC
D: TRBD2
V: TRBV12-3/TRBV12-4
J: TRBJ2-1
size: NA

CDR3: CATHSGTGGNEQYF
DNA: TGTGCCACCCATTCAGGGACAGGGGGCAACGAGCAGTACTTC
D: TRBD1
V: TRBV5-4
J: TRBJ2-7
size: NA

CDR3: CASSSYLGSVTYEQYF
DNA: TGTGCCAGCAGCTCCTATTTGGGCAGCGTTACCTACGAGCAGTACTTC
D: NA
V: TRBV7-9
J: TRBJ2-7
size: NA

CDR3: CASSLGPGTEAFF
DNA: TGTGCCAGCAGCTTGGGCCCGGGGACTGAAGCTTTCTTT
D: NA
V: TRBV5-4
J: TRBJ1-1
size: once

CDR3: CASSQDPRLFYGYTF
DNA: TGCGCCAGCAGCCAAGATCCGAGACTTTTCTATGGCTACACCTTC
D: NA
V: TRBV4-1
J: TRBJ1-2
size: NA

CDR3: CASSPGLVVYNEQFF
DNA: TGCGCCAGCAGCCCGGGACTAGTCGTGTACAATGAGCAGTTCTTC
D: TRBD2
V: TRBV4-1
J: TRBJ2-1
size: once

CDR3: CASSAGQGPAYEQYF
DNA: TGTGCCAGCAGCGCGGGACAGGGACCCGCCTACGAGCAGTACTTC
D: TRBD1
V: TRBV9
J: TRBJ2-7
size: NA

CDR3: CASSPFGNTDTQYF
DNA: TGTGCCAGCAGCCCGTTTGGGAACACAGATACGCAGTATTTT
D: NA
V: TRBV7-9
J: TRBJ2-3
size: NA

CDR3: CASLRGSEAFF
DNA: TGCGCCAGCCTACGAGGGTCTGAAGCTTTCTTT
D: NA
V: TRBV5-1
J: TRBJ1-1
size: NA

CDR3: CASTRGGLSLHF
DNA: TGTGCCAGCACCCGAGGAGGCCTGTCTCTCCACTTT
D: NA
V: TRBV12-3/TRBV12-4
J: TRBJ1-6
size: NA

CDR3: CASSVGGSSEQYF
DNA: TGTGCCAGCAGCGTAGGAGGTAGCTCCGAGCAGTACTTC
D: NA
V: TRBV9
J: TRBJ2-7
size: few

CDR3: CASSDGATYNSPLHF
DNA: TGTGCCAGCAGCGACGGAGCTACCTATAATTCACCCCTCCACTTT
D: NA
V: TRBV7-9
J: TRBJ1-6
size: NA

CDR3: CAWTTGVGTEAFF
DNA: TGTGCCTGGACAACAGGGGTCGGCACTGAAGCTTTCTTT
D: TRBD1
V: TRBV30
J: TRBJ1-1
size: NA

CDR3: CATSTEMNTEAFF
DNA: TGTGCCACCAGCACCGAGATGAACACTGAAGCTTTCTTT
D: NA
V: TRBV15
J: TRBJ1-1
size: NA

CDR3: CSARESDSQAYEQFF
DNA: TGCAGTGCTAGAGAATCCGACAGCCAGGCTTATGAGCAGTTCTTC
D: NA
V: TRBV20-1
J: TRBJ2-1
size: NA

CDR3: CASSHPGGTVYGYTF
DNA: TGTGCCAGCAGCCACCCCGGGGGGACGGTCTATGGCTACACCTTC
D: NA
V: TRBV5-6
J: TRBJ1-2
size: NA

CDR3: CASSHTGLQETQYF
DNA: TGTGCCAGCAGTCACACCGGATTGCAAGAGACCCAGTACTTC
D: NA
V: TRBV6-2/TRBV6-3
J: TRBJ2-5
size: NA

CDR3: CASIGQSDEQYF
DNA: TGTGCCAGCATCGGACAGTCCGACGAGCAGTACTTC
D: NA
V: TRBV7-2
J: TRBJ2-7
size: NA

CDR3: CASSLQVTAPYNEQFF
DNA: TGTGCCAGCAGCCTTCAGGTAACAGCTCCATACAATGAGCAGTTCTTC
D: NA
V: TRBV14
J: TRBJ2-1
size: once